The rows below give T cell receptor beta chains drawn from one sample of a study of blood T cell repertoires in COVID-19. Libraries were prepared by immunoSEQ multiplex PCR; TCRdb keeps only in-frame clonotypes and omits some of them. The sample shows about 80,000 clones, 65% to 85% of them seen only once. Material for sequencing was peripheral blood. The receptors shown here come from a man aged 65 to 79 with active or convalescent COVID-19. Both conserved end residues are part of each CDR3. The D gene is left open where the match is weak. The listing skips clone size in some rows; elsewhere it reads once, few, many or a size class.

>TRBJ2-1|TRBV19|TRBD2|16|.
CASSPPSGGLYNEQFF
TGTGCCAGTAGTCCTCCAAGCGGGGGGTTGTACAATGAGCAGTTCTTC
>TRBJ2-2|TRBV19|.|14|.
CASSISRGHGELFF
TGTGCCAGTAGTATAAGCAGGGGACACGGGGAGCTGTTTTTT
>TRBJ2-7|TRBV6-5|TRBD1|15|few
CASSYGLGTGDEQYF
TGTGCCAGCAGTTACGGCCTCGGGACAGGGGACGAGCAGTACTTC
>TRBJ1-4|TRBV4-1|.|13|.
CASSQLRSEKLFF
TGCGCCAGCAGCCAACTGAGATCGGAAAAACTGTTTTTT
>TRBJ1-5|TRBV5-6|TRBD1|16|.
CASSLLGQGNNQPQHF
TGTGCCAGCAGCTTGTTGGGACAGGGGAACAATCAGCCCCAGCATTTT
>TRBJ2-4|TRBV28|.|13|once
CASSFPHRDIQYF
TGTGCCAGCAGTTTTCCTCACAGGGACATTCAGTACTTC
>TRBJ1-1|TRBV7-9|.|14|.
CASSLIRERGEAFF
TGTGCCAGCAGCTTAATACGGGAGAGGGGTGAAGCTTTCTTT
>TRBJ1-2|TRBV9|.|15|.
CASTPSGGGGYGYTF
TGTGCCAGCACCCCGAGTGGGGGGGGAGGCTATGGCTACACCTTC
>TRBJ2-7|TRBV28|TRBD2|16|many
CASSLGTSGGAREQYF
TGTGCCAGCAGTTTAGGGACTAGCGGGGGGGCCAGGGAGCAGTACTTC
>TRBJ1-2|TRBV24-1|.|15|once
CATSDWNDSDYGYTF
TGTGCCACCAGTGATTGGAACGACAGTGACTATGGCTACACCTTC
>TRBJ1-6|TRBV12-3/TRBV12-4|.|13|.
CASSLGQGSPLHF
TGTGCCAGCAGTTTAGGCCAGGGCTCACCCCTCCACTTT
>TRBJ2-7|TRBV2|TRBD1|12|.
CASTGQLYEQYF
TGTGCCAGCACGGGACAGCTCTACGAGCAGTACTTC
>TRBJ2-2|TRBV6-5|TRBD1|15|.
CASSYGTGGVGELFF
TGTGCCAGCAGTTACGGGACAGGTGGGGTCGGGGAGCTGTTTTTT
>TRBJ2-5|TRBV5-5|TRBD2|13|.
CASNRAGIETQYF
TGTGCCAGCAACCGAGCGGGGATAGAGACCCAGTACTTC
>TRBJ2-5|TRBV4-1|.|16|few
CASSQVLGQMKETQYF
TGCGCCAGCAGCCAAGTCCTCGGACAGATGAAAGAGACCCAGTACTTC
>TRBJ1-2|TRBV9|.|16|few
CASSVEQGGPPSGYTF
TGTGCCAGCAGCGTAGAGCAGGGAGGACCTCCAAGTGGCTACACCTTC
>TRBJ2-5|TRBV5-6|TRBD2|17|few
CASSLPSGITRPETQYF
TGTGCCAGCAGCTTGCCTAGCGGGATCACCCGGCCGGAGACCCAGTACTTC
>TRBJ1-4|TRBV19|.|15|.
CASSILAGTNEKLFF
TGTGCCAGTAGTATCCTTGCCGGAACTAATGAAAAACTGTTTTTT
>TRBJ2-3|TRBV5-1|.|15|.
CASSPGTLSTDTQYF
TGCGCCAGCAGCCCCGGGACATTGAGCACAGATACGCAGTATTTT
>TRBJ2-3|TRBV2|TRBD2|16|once
CASMGRGTSTADTQYF
TGTGCCAGCATGGGCCGGGGGACTAGTACCGCAGATACGCAGTATTTT
>TRBJ1-1|TRBV6-5|TRBD1|16|once
CASSYVGDRDGTEAFF
TGTGCCAGCAGTTACGTAGGGGACAGGGATGGCACTGAAGCTTTCTTT
>TRBJ1-3|TRBV4-2|TRBD1|16|.
CASSQEGQLSGNTIYF
TGTGCCAGCAGCCAAGAGGGACAGCTCTCTGGAAACACCATATATTTT
>TRBJ1-3|TRBV2|.|14|.
CASSWAKVGNTIYF
TGTGCCAGCTCATGGGCTAAAGTTGGAAACACCATATATTTT
>TRBJ1-1|TRBV6-5|.|14|.
CASSYSGWNTEAFF
TGTGCCAGCAGTTACTCGGGCTGGAACACTGAAGCTTTCTTT
>TRBJ1-5|TRBV2|.|13|.
CASSTYSNQPQHF
TGTGCCAGCAGTACCTATAGCAATCAGCCCCAGCATTTT
>TRBJ1-1|TRBV7-3|.|12|few
CASSLNTDEAFF
TGTGCCAGCAGCTTAAATACAGATGAAGCTTTCTTT
>TRBJ2-1|TRBV6-1|TRBD2|16|few
CASSELLAGGQDEQFF
TGTGCCAGCAGTGAACTACTAGCGGGGGGGCAAGATGAGCAGTTCTTC
>TRBJ2-7|TRBV28|.|12|.
CASSRQGYEQYF
TGTGCCAGCAGCCGTCAGGGCTACGAGCAGTACTTC
>TRBJ2-2|TRBV6-5|TRBD1|15|.
CASSSQGMSTGELFF
TGTGCCAGCAGTTCACAGGGGATGAGCACCGGGGAGCTGTTTTTT
>TRBJ2-7|TRBV4-1|.|12|.
CASSQGPGEQYF
TGCGCCAGCAGCCAAGGGCCGGGCGAGCAGTACTTC
>TRBJ2-7|TRBV27|.|14|.
CASSQRRGALEQYF
TGTGCCAGCAGCCAACGACGCGGGGCCCTCGAGCAGTACTTC
>TRBJ1-5|TRBV7-6|.|15|.
CASSLALGAGQPQHF
TGTGCCAGCAGCTTAGCTCTCGGCGCGGGTCAGCCCCAGCATTTT
>TRBJ1-1|TRBV11-3|TRBD1|15|.
CASSSKHRGTTEAFF
TGTGCCAGCAGCTCGAAACACAGGGGGACCACTGAAGCTTTCTTT
>TRBJ2-7|TRBV28|TRBD1|15|.
CASSGYRGSLSEQYF
TGTGCCAGCAGTGGCTACAGGGGGTCCCTCTCCGAGCAGTACTTC
>TRBJ2-7|TRBV7-9|.|13|few
CASTSGGGDRQYF
TGTGCCAGCACGTCAGGGGGAGGAGATCGGCAGTACTTC
>TRBJ1-3|TRBV25-1|TRBD1|15|.
CASSDPTGAGNTIYF
TGTGCCAGCAGTGATCCGACAGGGGCTGGAAACACCATATATTTT
>TRBJ1-3|TRBV29-1|TRBD1|14|.
CSGHKTGTGNTIYF
TGCAGCGGGCACAAGACAGGGACTGGAAACACCATATATTTT
>TRBJ2-5|TRBV29-1|.|14|.
CSAMRGSGGETQYF
TGCAGCGCTATGAGGGGGAGCGGTGGGGAGACCCAGTACTTC
>TRBJ2-3|TRBV5-1|TRBD2|15|.
CASSLVAGGTDTQYF
TGCGCCAGCAGCTTGGTTGCGGGGGGCACAGATACGCAGTATTTT
>TRBJ1-6|TRBV19|TRBD1|13|.
CASSLQGNSPLHF
TGTGCCAGTAGTCTACAGGGGAATTCACCCCTCCACTTT
>TRBJ2-3|TRBV10-3|.|15|once
CAISEYRGGTDTQYF
TGTGCCATCAGTGAATACAGGGGAGGAACAGATACGCAGTATTTT
>TRBJ1-3|TRBV21-1|.|15|once
CASSNVSQGRFSIYF
TGTGCCAGCAGCAACGTCTCACAGGGGAGGTTTAGCATATATTTT
>TRBJ2-1|TRBV24-1|.|14|.
CATTAGGWNNEQFF
TGTGCCACCACCGCTGGAGGATGGAACAATGAGCAGTTCTTC
>TRBJ2-6|TRBV5-1|.|17|.
CASSPQGGSSGANVLTF
TGCGCCAGCAGCCCCCAGGGGGGAAGCTCTGGGGCCAACGTCCTGACTTTC
>TRBJ2-7|TRBV27|TRBD1|17|.
CASSALKPGGVFYEQYF
TGTGCCAGCAGCGCCTTAAAACCAGGGGGCGTTTTCTACGAGCAGTACTTC
>TRBJ2-5|TRBV3-1/TRBV3-2|.|15|once
CASSLMGQAQETQYF
TGTGCCAGCAGCCTGATGGGACAAGCCCAAGAGACCCAGTACTTC
>TRBJ2-5|TRBV5-6|TRBD2|15|.
CASSPSGGFEGTQYF
TGTGCCAGCAGCCCCAGCGGGGGATTCGAAGGGACCCAGTACTTC
>TRBJ2-5|TRBV7-3|TRBD2|17|.
CASSLNGAVRGGETQYF
TGTGCCAGCAGCTTAAACGGTGCGGTCCGGGGGGGAGAGACCCAGTACTTC
>TRBJ1-5|TRBV28|TRBD1|13|.
CASTDRWVQPQHF
TGTGCCAGCACGGACAGGTGGGTTCAGCCCCAGCATTTT
>TRBJ1-2|TRBV28|.|14|.
CASRPALGSYGYTF
TGTGCCAGCCGACCCGCCCTTGGGAGCTATGGCTACACCTTC
>TRBJ1-4|TRBV5-1|.|15|.
CASSPGVSTNEKLFF
TGCGCCAGCAGCCCCGGGGTGTCAACTAATGAAAAACTGTTTTTT
>TRBJ2-5|TRBV5-1|.|13|.
CASSLGLEETQYF
TGCGCCAGCAGCTTGGGACTCGAAGAGACCCAGTACTTC
>TRBJ2-1|TRBV9|.|12|.
CASSGTWHEQFF
TGTGCCAGCAGCGGAACATGGCATGAGCAGTTCTTC
>TRBJ1-2|TRBV2|.|14|.
CASRPGTQNYGYTF
TGTGCCAGCAGGCCGGGAACCCAAAACTATGGCTACACCTTC